Presented here are 16 T cell receptor beta chains from one specimen sequenced in a study of shared T cell receptors in the human thymus. Measured with immunoSEQ multiplex PCR; TCRdb has only the in-frame clones, and not every one. The profile shows some 400,000 clones, 95% of them singletons. Sequences were obtained from thymocytes. These receptors all come from a human donor.

The chain recombines TRBV30 with TRBJ1-5, with a tentative D call TRBD1 (5 bases). The V gene's germline CDR1 is GTSNPN and CDR2 SVGIG (reference sequence). The V end lost 0 bases, the J end lost 1 base, and 10 bases lay between the germline ends. This CDR3 has 15 residues. In DNA, the CDR3 is TGTGCCTGGAGTGTGCAGGGTAGGAGCAATCAGCCCCAGCATTTT. Translation gives CAWSVQGRSNQPQHF.

This chain joins TRBV6-1 and TRBJ2-7, with D uncertain. The CDR3 totals 12 residues. The germline gives CDR1 MNHNS, CDR2 SASEGT. CDR3 region: CGRKGTYYEQYF. CDR3 bases: TGTGGCCGGAAAGGAACCTACTACGAGCAGTACTTC.

The chain links TRBV19 to TRBJ2-7, with D perhaps TRBD1 or TRBD2 (5 bases each). Trimming removed 3 bases at V and 7 bases at J, with 13 bases between. The germline gives CDR1 LNHDA, CDR2 SQIVND (reference sequence). The CDR3 is 13 residues long. In DNA, the CDR3 is TGTGCCAGTAGTATGAGGGACCCTAGGGAGCAGTACTTC. This sequence encodes CASSMRDPREQYF.

This clone came up once. The chain links TRBV5-6 to TRBJ2-3, with unresolved D. The CDR3 runs to 12 residues. Trimming removed 1 base from V and 6 bases from J, with 6 bases in between. The germline V gene encodes CDR1 SGHDT and CDR2 YYEEEE. Here the CDR3 reads CASSLYEDTQYF. The DNA for the CDR3 is TGTGCCAGCAGCTTGTATGAGGATACGCAGTATTTT.

This chain uses TRBV28 with TRBJ2-1; the match to TRBD2 covers 9 bases. The CDR3 has 15 amino acids. Germline V gene data show CDR1 as MDHEN and CDR2 as SYDVKM. With V trimmed by 5 bases and J by 9 bases, 11 bases remained unmatched. The CDR3 reads CASSDTSGPKSEQFF. CDR3 sequence (DNA): TGTGCCAGCAGTGATACTAGCGGGCCGAAGAGTGAGCAGTTCTTC.

The chain's CDR3 is CASSPLTGRHEQYF. The CDR3 DNA is TGCGCCAGCAGCCCGCTGACAGGGCGGCACGAGCAGTACTTC. The chain is built from TRBV5-1 and TRBJ2-7; 7 bases align to TRBD1. The V gene end was trimmed by 4 bases and the J gene end by 5 bases; junction bases not matched to a gene: 9. This CDR3 contains 14 residues. The germline gives CDR1 SGHRS, CDR2 YFSETQ.

J is TRBJ1-5 and V is TRBV15; no clear D gene. Looked up from germline, CDR1 is LNHNV and CDR2 is YYDKDF (reference sequence). The CDR3 loop spans 15 amino acids. V lost 3 bases and J lost 2, with 11 bases in between. The CDR3 DNA sequence: TGTGCCACCAGCAGGTCGCGGGGAGGCAATCAGCCCCAGCATTTT. Residues: CATSRSRGGNQPQHF.

The chain joins TRBV6-6 to TRBJ1-5; 7 bases are shared with TRBD1. Germline V gene sequence: CDR1 MNHNY, CDR2 SVGAGI (reference sequence). There are 15 residues in the CDR3. The V and J ends lost 5 bases and 4 bases, in that order; junction bases with no gene match: 8. This chain's CDR3 is CASSPPSGGNQPQHF. For the CDR3, the DNA is TGTGCCAGCAGTCCCCCGTCAGGGGGAAATCAGCCCCAGCATTTT.

V gene TRBV4-1 combines with J gene TRBJ1-1; 10 bases align to TRBD1. Germline V gene data show CDR1 as MGHRA and CDR2 as YSYEKL. V lost 3 bases and J lost 4; bases outside the gene matches: 5. The CDR3 has 15 amino acids. The CDR3 loop is CASSHRDRGVTEAFF. In nucleotides, the CDR3 is TGCGCCAGCAGCCACCGGGACAGGGGAGTCACTGAAGCTTTCTTT.

This chain joins TRBV28 and TRBJ2-1; 7 bases are shared with TRBD2. Germline CDR1 is MDHEN and CDR2 is SYDVKM. CDR3 length: 14 residues. J was trimmed by 5 bases and V by 6 bases; bases with no gene match: 7. The CDR3 DNA reads TGTGCCAGCAGGATGGCGCTAGCGGACAATGAGCAGTTCTTC. Translation gives CASRMALADNEQFF. Filled out from reference TRBV28 and TRBJ2-1, the complete variable domain reads DVKVTQSSRYLVKRTGEKVFLECVQDMDHENMFWYRQDPGLGLRLIYFSYDVKMKEKGDIPEGYSVSREKKERFSLILESASTNQTSMYLCASRMALADNEQFFGPGTRLTVL.

V and J are TRBV4-1 and TRBJ2-3; D possibly corresponds to TRBD2 (6 bases). The CDR3 is 19 residues long. Germline CDR1 MGHRA, CDR2 YSYEKL. Trimming stripped 6 bases from V and 4 bases from J, with 29 bases between. The CDR3, as DNA: TGCGCCAGCAGGCGTTCGGGACTCACGATCCGGGGTTCCTCAGATACGCAGTATTTT. As protein: CASRRSGLTIRGSSDTQYF.

This chain connects TRBV9 to TRBJ1-1, with D tentatively TRBD1 (6 bases). This CDR3 is 15 amino acids long. CDR1 is SGDLS, CDR2 YYNGEE, per germline. Trimming removed 0 bases at V and 0 bases at J, with 9 bases between. CDR3 sequence: CASSVERGVNTEAFF. The CDR3 DNA sequence: TGTGCCAGCAGCGTAGAGAGGGGGGTGAACACTGAAGCTTTCTTT.

This chain uses TRBV5-6 with TRBJ1-1, with 9 bases aligning to TRBD1. This CDR3 spans 14 amino acids. The germline gives CDR1 SGHDT, CDR2 YYEEEE. V was clipped by 3 bases and J by 6 bases; unmatched bases: 6. Written as DNA, the CDR3 is TGTGCCAGCAGCTCACGGGACAGGGAGGCTGAAGCTTTCTTT. Translating gives CASSSRDREAEAFF.

The rearrangement links TRBV5-6 to TRBJ1-2; TRBD1 is a possible D gene (6 bases). Looked up from germline, CDR1 is SGHDT and CDR2 is YYEEEE. Trimming took off 5 bases at V and 6 bases at J, with 20 bases between the two ends. The CDR3 contains 15 residues. The CDR3 DNA is TGTGCCAGCAGACGACATCCGGACAGAGCTCATGGCTACACCTTC. Translation gives CASRRHPDRAHGYTF.

This rearrangement joins TRBV14 to TRBJ2-7, with 11 positions matching TRBD1. The V and J ends lost 6 bases and 4 bases, in that order; junction bases with no gene match: 8. Germline CDR1 and CDR2: SGHDN and FVKESK. The CDR3 runs 15 residues. The CDR3 DNA sequence: TGTGCCAGCAGTCATCCGGGACAGGGGGGATACGAGCAGTACTTC. It yields the protein CASSHPGQGGYEQYF. The entire variable domain, with the rest obtained from reference TRBV14 and TRBJ2-7, is as follows: EAGVTQFPSHSVIEKGQTVTLRCDPISGHDNLYWYRRVMGKEIKFLLHFVKESKQDESGMPNNRFLAERTGGTYSTLKVQPAELEDSGVYFCASSHPGQGGYEQYFGPGTRLTVT.

V gene TRBV5-1 combines with J gene TRBJ2-1, with a weak D call TRBD2 (6 bases). V dropped 2 bases and J dropped 7 bases, with 16 bases sitting between them. The CDR3 runs to 15 residues. Germline V CDR1 and CDR2: SGHRS, YFSETQ. In DNA form, the CDR3 reads TGCGCCAGCAGCTTACGGGACTCCGAGTCAAATGAGCAGTTCTTC. Its translation: CASSLRDSESNEQFF.